These 15 T cell receptor beta chains share one sample of origin, sequenced in a study of CD8+ T cells in alopecia areata. Following RNA extraction, reverse transcription yielded cDNA that acted as the sequencing template. The data were produced by immunoSEQ multiplex PCR, yet TCRdb's version contains in-frame clones alone and is incomplete. Of over 8,500 clones in the sample, 55% to 75% are singletons; the top ten hold about 15%. Obtained from alopecia areata patients were lesional scalp punch biopsies along with peripheral blood. Sequenced: skin. All receptors come from a human donor with alopecia areata.

The chain is built from TRBV18 and TRBJ2-3, with D perhaps TRBD2 (7 bases). V gave up 2 bases and J gave up 4 bases, with 10 bases separating them. The CDR3 is 14 amino acids. CDR1 KGHSH and CDR2 LQKENI come from the germline V gene. The CDR3 is CASSPGRGPDTQYF. In DNA, the CDR3 is TGTGCCAGCTCACCAGGGCGGGGGCCAGATACGCAGTATTTT.

This clone appeared a single time. This chain joins TRBV19 and TRBJ2-5, with 8 bases identical to TRBD1. J lost 4 bases, V lost 5 bases, and 3 bases had no gene match. The germline gives CDR1 LNHDA, CDR2 SQIVND (reference sequence). The CDR3 spans 13 residues. As DNA, the CDR3 is TGTGCCAGTAGTCAAGACAGGGGAGAGACCCAGTACTTC. Translated: CASSQDRGETQYF.

The chain has TRBV18 and TRBJ2-1; D may be TRBD1 or TRBD2 (5 bases each). Trimming took off 3 bases at V and 3 bases at J, with 15 bases between the two ends. The CDR3 is made up of 16 amino acids. Per the germline V gene, CDR1 is KGHSH and CDR2 is LQKENI. CDR3 in amino acids: CASSPPGPNLYNEQFF. The CDR3 DNA follows: TGTGCCAGCTCACCCCCGGGACCAAATCTCTACAATGAGCAGTTCTTC.

The chain carries TRBV9 and TRBJ2-1, with TRBD2 matching 8 bases. Germline V gene lookup returns CDR1 SGDLS and CDR2 YYNGEE. This CDR3 is 15 amino acids long. V shed 4 bases, J shed 4 bases, and the junction held 7 bases outside the gene matches. CDR3 DNA: TGTGCCAGCAGCCCAAGCGGGAGCCTATACAATGAGCAGTTCTTC. Protein sequence: CASSPSGSLYNEQFF.

The rearrangement links TRBV23-1 to TRBJ1-1; TRBD1 might be the D (5 bases). TRBV23-1 is an ORF, with its function uncertain. The V gene lost 0 bases and the J gene lost 0 bases, with 11 bases spanning the gap. The CDR3 runs to 16 residues. The CDR3 sequence is CASSQSGVGLNTEAFF. CDR3 in DNA: TGCGCCAGCAGTCAATCGGGGGTAGGGCTGAACACTGAAGCTTTCTTT.

This clone was counted once. The chain is built from TRBV6-5 and TRBJ2-7; 10 nucleotides match TRBD1. J was trimmed by 6 bases and V by 4 bases; bases with no gene match: 6. Germline V CDR1 and CDR2: MNHEY, SVGAGI. The CDR3 has 14 amino acids. The CDR3 sequence is CASSSGTGEGEQYF. The CDR3 DNA follows: TGTGCCAGCAGTTCCGGGACAGGGGAGGGCGAGCAGTACTTC.

This chain connects TRBV27 to TRBJ1-1; D is undetermined. This CDR3 is built from 13 residues. Trimming cost V 2 bases and J 1 base, with 5 bases left between them. The germline gives CDR1 MNHEY, CDR2 SMNVEV (reference sequence). The CDR3 DNA reads as TGTGCCAGCAGTTTAAAGTCGAACACTGAAGCTTTCTTT. Translated, it gives CASSLKSNTEAFF.

In the case of this clone: At one boundary the junction diverges from the germline segment, which might be a read error. CDR3 sequence (DNA): TGTGCTAGCAGTCGGACAGGGGCGAACACCGGGGAGCTGTTTTTT. This translates into CASSRTGANTGELFF. The rearrangement uses TRBV7-7 and TRBJ2-2, with 9 bases aligning to TRBD1. The germline V gene encodes CDR1 SSHAT and CDR2 FNYEAQ (reference sequence). The CDR3 loop spans 15 amino acids. Looking up the rest from reference TRBV7-7 and TRBJ2-2 gives the full variable domain: GAGVSQSPRYKVTKRGQDVTLRCDPISSHATLYWYQQALGQGPEFLTYFNYEAQPDKSGLPSDRFSAERPEGSISTLTIQRTEQRDSAMYRCASSRTGANTGELFFGEGSRLTVL.

This clone was observed once. The chain has TRBV14 and TRBJ1-1; 7 bases fit TRBD1. CDR1 SGHDN and CDR2 FVKESK come from the germline V gene. The CDR3 spans 13 residues. The V segment lost 4 bases and the J segment 6 bases; nucleotides outside the gene matches: 5. The CDR3 protein is CASSRDRDSEAFF. CDR3 DNA sequence: TGTGCCAGCAGCCGCGACAGGGACTCTGAAGCTTTCTTT.

The V and J genes are TRBV19 and TRBJ2-3; 9 nucleotides align to TRBD2. Per germline, CDR1 LNHDA and CDR2 SQIVND (reference sequence). This CDR3 is built from 15 residues. The trim removed 6 bases at V and 0 bases at J, leaving 4 bases unmatched. In DNA form, the CDR3 reads TGTGCCAGTAGGGCGGGACTAGCAAGCACAGATACGCAGTATTTT. Its translation: CASRAGLASTDTQYF.

The chain carries TRBV7-2 and TRBJ2-7; the match to TRBD1 covers 7 bases. The CDR3 is made up of 13 amino acids. V shed 2 bases, J shed 6 bases, and the junction held 4 bases outside the gene matches. Germline CDR1 is SGHTA and CDR2 is FQGNSA. The CDR3 DNA sequence: TGTGCCAGCAGCTTACAGGGGGATGGCGAGCAGTACTTC. Its protein is CASSLQGDGEQYF.

J is TRBJ1-1 and V is TRBV7-2, with 8 bases aligning to TRBD1. V lost 6 bases to trimming and J lost 0 bases; unmatched junction nucleotides: 9. This CDR3 has 16 residues. Germline loops: CDR1 SGHTA, CDR2 FQGNSA. The CDR3 sequence is CASRTGTGVMNTEAFF. The DNA of the CDR3 is TGTGCCAGCAGGACCGGGACAGGCGTAATGAACACTGAAGCTTTCTTT. Complete variable domain (other parts from reference TRBV7-2 and TRBJ1-1): GAGVSQSPSNKVTEKGKDVELRCDPISGHTALYWYRQSLGQGLEFLIYFQGNSAPDKSGLPSDRFSAERTGGSVSTLTIQRTQQEDSAVYLCASRTGTGVMNTEAFFGQGTRLTVV.

The chain recombines TRBV6-5 with TRBJ2-3; no reliable D call. Germline V gene lookup returns CDR1 MNHEY and CDR2 SVGAGI. This CDR3 is 12 amino acids long. The V gene lost 3 bases and the J gene lost 7 bases, with 8 bases spanning the gap. The CDR3 nucleotides read TGTGCCAGCAGTTATAACGGAAATACGCAGTATTTT. This codes for CASSYNGNTQYF.

This clone has a handful of counts. The chain is built from TRBV5-1 and TRBJ2-5; 7 bases are a match to TRBD1. This CDR3 contains 16 residues. Germline values: CDR1 SGHRS, CDR2 YFSETQ. Trimming took 0 bases from V and 1 from J; bases not matched to a gene: 6. The CDR3 sequence: CASSLGPGGSQETQYF. CDR3 DNA sequence: TGCGCCAGCAGCTTGGGGCCAGGGGGTTCCCAAGAGACCCAGTACTTC.

CDR3 region: CASRISGNSYNEQFF. The CDR3 coding sequence is TGTGCCAGCAGAATCAGCGGGAACTCCTACAATGAGCAGTTCTTC. The chain carries TRBV7-3 and TRBJ2-1; 7 bases align to TRBD2. The CDR3 is made up of 15 amino acids. Germline V gives CDR1 SGHTA, CDR2 FQGTGA. V dropped 6 bases and J dropped 0; count of bases not matched to a gene: 5. Full variable domain (remainder filled in from reference TRBV7-3 and TRBJ2-1): GAGVSQTPSNKVTEKGKYVELRCDPISGHTALYWYRQSLGQGPEFLIYFQGTGAADDSGLPNDRFFAVRPEGSVSTLKIQRTERGDSAVYLCASRISGNSYNEQFFGPGTRLTVL.